Described below is a single T cell receptor beta chain sequence and its context. CDR1 is SGHTA, CDR2 FQGNSA, per germline. The CDR3 sequence is 16 residues long. V trimming: 1 base; J trimming: 10 bases; junction bases outside the gene matches: 10. As handled by the study authors: Counts of nucleated cells, estimated from reference gene primer amplification, were obtained. Sequenced by immunoSEQ multiplex PCR; TCRdb stores in-frame clones only, minus some. V and J calls and clone size follow that table, whereas D and trimming were derived from the DNA. Of around 170,000 clones listed, around 80% were seen once; the top ten hold about 8%. Individuals aged roughly 18 to 100 years were recruited from about two dozen US areas. This specimen belongs to a study of blood T cell repertoires in COVID-19.

Sequenced input: PBMCs or T cells enriched from blood (not recorded which). This rearrangement joins TRBV7-2 to TRBJ1-6, with 7 bases fitting TRBD1. This sequence originates from a woman aged 45-59 years who had recovered from COVID-19. The CDR3 sequence: CASSLGTGGGYSPLHF. The CDR3 region has the DNA TGTGCCAGCAGCTTAGGGACAGGCGGCGGCTACTCACCCCTCCACTTT.